This T cell receptor (beta chain) was identified during a study of blood T cell repertoires in COVID-19. Study-level information: Researchers got acute and convalescent COVID-19 samples from the United States, Italy and Spain. PBMCs, B-cell-depleted T cells, or T cells were the source of the cDNA or gDNA that made up the material.

The CDR3 loop spans 15 amino acids. CDR1 is LNHDA and CDR2 is SQIVND in the germline V gene (reference sequence). J was trimmed by 10 bases and V by 8 bases; bases with no gene match: 17. Some clones are missing from TCRdb's copy, which holds only in-frame ones; the method was immunoSEQ multiplex PCR. The sample has about 150,000 clones, about 89% seen once. The chain recombines TRBV19 with TRBJ2-1, with 7 bases aligning to TRBD2. The sequenced sample consisted of peripheral blood. The TCR was taken from a man aged 50 to 59 who had recovered from COVID-19. This CDR3 is CASRPYGGGYQEQFF. As DNA, the CDR3 is TGTGCCAGTCGCCCTTACGGCGGGGGTTATCAGGAGCAGTTCTTC.